The 32 T cell receptor beta chains below come from one sample, sequenced in a study of early T cells in non-severe SARS-CoV-2 infection. Via MiXCR, TCRdb re-called the 5' RACE reads, giving one row per CDR3 protein. The sample has 100,000 to 130,000 distinct CDR3 sequences, 9.5% to 13% seen once; the top ten hold 3.1%. Input material: whole blood. All receptors come from an adult who was a healthcare worker with PCR-confirmed SARS-CoV-2 infection or an uninfected control (not recorded which).

V and J are TRBV7-9 and TRBJ1-1; D unresolved. Trimming took 8 bases from V and 0 from J, leaving 10 bases between them. Germline V gives CDR1 SEHNR, CDR2 FQNEAQ (reference sequence). The CDR3 covers 13 residues. The CDR3 sequence is CASWENMNTEAFF. The CDR3 DNA sequence: TGTGCCAGCTGGGAGAACATGAACACTGAAGCTTTCTTT.

There are many counts of this clonotype. The chain joins TRBV11-2 to TRBJ2-7, with 7 bases that match TRBD1. The V segment lost 5 bases and the J segment 5 bases; nucleotides outside the gene matches: 3. Per the germline V gene, CDR1 is SGHAT and CDR2 is FQNNGV. The CDR3 is made up of 12 amino acids. CDR3 bases: TGTGCCAGCAGCCAGGGGGTTCACGAGCAGTACTTC. Its translation is CASSQGVHEQYF.

This clonotype was observed at least ten times. The V and J genes are TRBV30 and TRBJ1-1, with 10 positions matching TRBD1. J lost 4 bases, V lost 0 bases, and 8 bases had no gene match. The germline CDR1 and CDR2 sequences are GTSNPN and SVGIG (reference sequence). The CDR3 spans 16 residues. CDR3 coding DNA: TGTGCCTGGAGTGTCGGGACAGGGGTCGGCGGCACTGAAGCTTTCTTT. Amino acid sequence: CAWSVGTGVGGTEAFF.

The V call is TRBV30, the J call TRBJ2-2; D ambiguous. Germline CDR1 and CDR2: GTSNPN and SVGIG (reference sequence). V lost 1 base to trimming and J lost 6 bases, with 12 bases between them. CDR3 length: 14 residues. The CDR3 bases are TGTGCCTGGAGTGAATCTATTCGGGCCGGGGAGCTGTTTTTT. It specifies CAWSESIRAGELFF. Looking up the rest from reference TRBV30 and TRBJ2-2 gives the full variable domain: SQTIHQWPATLVQPVGSPLSLECTVEGTSNPNLYWYRQAAGRGLQLLFYSVGIGQISSEVPQNLSASRPQDRQFILSSKKLLLSDSGFYLCAWSESIRAGELFFGEGSRLTVL.

Only a few counts were recorded for this clonotype. This chain links TRBV5-1 with TRBJ2-2; possible D gene TRBD2, 6 bases. The length of the CDR3 is 17 residues. Germline CDR1 SGHRS, CDR2 YFSETQ. The ends were cut back, 5 bases at V and 4 bases at J, with 21 bases in the middle. The CDR3 nucleotides are TGCGCCAGCAGTCAAAACCTGGGACTTAGCGGCACCGGGGAGCTGTTTTTT. Residues: CASSQNLGLSGTGELFF.

This clonotype has a handful of counts. The chain carries TRBV3-1 and TRBJ1-1; D ambiguous. V shed 3 bases and J shed 7 bases, with 6 bases lying between them. This CDR3 has 11 residues. Per germline, CDR1 LGHDT and CDR2 YNNKEL (reference sequence). The CDR3 DNA reads TGTGCCAGCAGCCACGGATATGAAGCTTTCTTT. Protein: CASSHGYEAFF.

This clonotype was detected ten times or more. The chain combines TRBV12-3 or TRBV12-4 with TRBJ2-2; unclear D gene. V dropped 6 bases and J dropped 3 bases, with 8 bases sitting between them. The CDR3 loop spans 13 amino acids. The CDR3: CASRGRHTGELFF. CDR3 nucleotide sequence: TGTGCCAGCAGGGGCAGACACACCGGGGAGCTGTTTTTT.

This clonotype was seen only a few times. The chain joins TRBV29-1 to TRBJ2-2; 9 bases map to TRBD1. The CDR3 covers 16 residues. Trimming at V came to 2 bases and at J to 4 bases, leaving 8 bases not matched to a gene. Germline assignment: CDR1 SQVTM and CDR2 ANQGSEA. This CDR3 is CSVERRQGGITGELFF. CDR3 nucleotides: TGCAGCGTTGAAAGGCGACAGGGGGGAATCACCGGGGAGCTGTTTTTT.

The chain couples TRBV6-1 to TRBJ2-2, with 7 bases that match TRBD1. The CDR3 spans 16 residues. V was pared by 8 bases and J by 6 bases, with 15 bases of the junction left unmatched. Germline V lookup: CDR1 MNHNS, CDR2 SASEGT. The CDR3 DNA sequence: TGTGCCAGCTATGACAGGGCCTGGTTTGACCCCGGGGAGCTGTTTTTT. This translates into CASYDRAWFDPGELFF.

The chain links TRBV24-1 to TRBJ2-3; no clear D gene. The CDR3 loop spans 15 amino acids. Looked up from germline, CDR1 is KGHDR and CDR2 is SFDVKD. Trimming cost V 4 bases and J 6 bases, with 16 bases left between them. CDR3 sequence (DNA): TGTGCCACCAGTGACCCTCAACTCCCGATGGATACGCAGTATTTT. Translation: CATSDPQLPMDTQYF.

This clonotype came up many times. This chain joins TRBV5-6 and TRBJ2-7; TRBD1 is a possible D gene (6 bases). Germline V gene lookup returns CDR1 SGHDT and CDR2 YYEEEE. CDR3 size: 12 residues. V was cut by 4 bases and J by 5 bases, with 10 bases left in between. CDR3 sequence: CASSPGVDEQYF. The CDR3 bases are TGTGCCAGCAGCCCAGGGGTCGACGAGCAGTACTTC.

About this clonotype: Likely a read error: the CDR3 ends without its conserved phenylalanine or tryptophan. The CDR3 DNA reads as TGTGCCAGCAGTGAAAATAGCGGGGGGCACAATGAGCAGTTCTCC. Amino acid sequence: CASSENSGGHNEQFS. The chain recombines TRBV6-4 with TRBJ2-1, with TRBD2 identical over 10 bases. Germline values: CDR1 MRHNA, CDR2 SNTAGT. The ends lost 3 bases at V and 5 bases at J; junction bases unmatched: 4. This CDR3 is 15 amino acids long.

The chain employs TRBV11-2 and TRBJ2-7; the match to TRBD2 covers 10 bases. V trimming: 5 bases; J trimming: 6 bases; junction bases outside the gene matches: 13. Germline-derived CDR1 and CDR2 are SGHAT and FQNNGV. The CDR3 is 16 residues long. CDR3 in amino acids: CASSPGGGTSAFEQYF. The CDR3 nucleotides are TGTGCCAGCAGCCCCGGGGGTGGGACTAGCGCTTTCGAGCAGTACTTC.

At least ten counts were recorded for this clonotype. This sequence joins TRBV5-1 and TRBJ2-3, with 8 bases fitting TRBD2. The CDR3 is 15 residues long. V trimming: 4 bases; J trimming: 4 bases; junction bases outside the gene matches: 8. Germline CDR1 and CDR2: SGHRS and YFSETQ. CDR3 in DNA: TGCGCCAGCAGCCCACGGGGTAGCGGGGCAGATACGCAGTATTTT. Translated: CASSPRGSGADTQYF.

Details on this clonotype: Its ends do not fully match the called genes, so a read error is possible. The chain couples TRBV7-8 to TRBJ2-7; 12 bases are shared with TRBD2. The length of the CDR3 is 14 residues. Per the germline V gene, CDR1 is SGHVS and CDR2 is FQNEAQ. The CDR3 reads CASSLELAGGPPVF. For the CDR3, the DNA is TGTGCCAGCAGCTTAGAGCTAGCGGGAGGGCCTCCGGTCTTC.

The V gene is TRBV2, the J gene TRBJ2-1; 9 bases align to TRBD2. V gave up 2 bases and J gave up 2 bases; unmatched junction bases: 1. Germline assignment: CDR1 SNHLY and CDR2 FYNNEI. The CDR3 is made up of 15 amino acids. CDR3 protein: CASSEKRGAYNEQFF. CDR3 coding DNA: TGTGCCAGCAGTGAAAAGCGGGGGGCCTACAATGAGCAGTTCTTC.

This clonotype was seen a few times. This rearrangement joins TRBV12-3 or TRBV12-4 to TRBJ2-1; 10 bases align to TRBD2. The CDR3 extends over 16 amino acids. J lost 6 bases, V lost 2 bases, and 7 bases had no gene match. This CDR3 reads CASSLKSGGALNEQFF. Written as DNA, the CDR3 is TGTGCCAGCAGTTTAAAGAGCGGGGGGGCCCTCAATGAGCAGTTCTTC.

The chain carries TRBV5-1 and TRBJ2-2; no clear D. Trimming removed 4 bases from V and 2 bases from J, with 12 bases in between. The CDR3 spans 15 residues. In germline, CDR1 is SGHRS, CDR2 YFSETQ. CDR3 region: CASSIRTVNTGELFF. Here the CDR3 DNA reads TGCGCCAGCAGCATCCGGACGGTAAACACCGGGGAGCTGTTTTTT.

The genes are TRBV9 and TRBJ1-6; D is undetermined. Per germline, CDR1 SGDLS and CDR2 YYNGEE. This CDR3 has 13 amino acids. Deletions cut 0 bases from V and 11 bases from J, with 9 bases between. CDR3 protein: CASSVGSGTPLHF. Written as DNA, the CDR3 is TGTGCCAGCAGCGTAGGATCCGGTACACCCCTCCACTTT.

This clonotype turned up a few times. The CDR3: CASSLLAGGNTQYF. The CDR3 DNA follows: TGTGCCAGCAGTCTTTTAGCGGGCGGCAATACGCAGTATTTT. The chain recombines TRBV12-3 or TRBV12-4 with TRBJ2-3; 7 bases map to TRBD2. This CDR3 region has 14 residues. The junction had 9 bases not matched to a gene; V was cut back by 5 bases and J by 7 bases.

CDR3 sequence (DNA): TGTGCCGGAGGGGAGGGCAATCAGCCCCAGCATTTT. As protein: CAGGEGNQPQHF. V is TRBV6-6 and J is TRBJ1-5; possibly TRBD1 for D (5 bases). Germline assignment: CDR1 MNHNY and CDR2 SVGAGI (reference sequence). This CDR3 is built from 12 residues. V lost 11 bases to trimming and J lost 2 bases, with 10 bases between them.

The V gene is TRBV3-1, the J gene TRBJ1-6; D ambiguous. The CDR3 runs to 14 residues. V was clipped by 4 bases and J by 6 bases, with 10 bases between them. From germline, CDR1 is LGHDT and CDR2 YNNKEL (reference sequence). CDR3 region: CASSPRGSNSPLHF. CDR3 bases: TGTGCCAGCAGCCCTCGAGGGTCTAATTCACCCCTCCACTTT.

This clonotype appeared many times. The V and J genes are TRBV20-1 and TRBJ1-6; D is unresolved. V was shortened by 0 bases and J by 8 bases, with 11 bases between the two germline ends. The CDR3 totals 14 residues. Germline V gene data show CDR1 as DFQATT and CDR2 as SNEGSKA (reference sequence). CDR3 coding DNA: TGCAGTGCTAGAGAGTTGTGGATGGATTCACCCCTCCACTTT. Its protein is CSARELWMDSPLHF.

The chain joins TRBV3-1 to TRBJ1-5; D unresolved. CDR3 length equals 15 residues. Germline V gene sequence: CDR1 LGHDT, CDR2 YNNKEL (reference sequence). Trimming removed 1 base from V and 0 bases from J, with 7 bases in between. The CDR3 here is CASSQGENSNQPQHF. CDR3 nucleotide sequence: TGTGCCAGCAGCCAAGGGGAGAATAGCAATCAGCCCCAGCATTTT.

This clonotype was picked up many times. The chain joins TRBV30 to TRBJ1-3, with no clear D. The CDR3 has 15 amino acids. Germline lookup yields CDR1 GTSNPN and CDR2 SVGIG (reference sequence). Trimming cost V 2 bases and J 2 bases, with 13 bases left between them. The CDR3, as DNA: TGTGCCTGGAGTCTCGGCGCGTACCCTGGAAACACCATATATTTT. As protein: CAWSLGAYPGNTIYF.

This clonotype appeared a few times. The rearrangement uses TRBV11-2 and TRBJ2-7; D tentatively reads TRBD1 or TRBD2 (5 bases each). The CDR3 is made up of 15 amino acids. The germline CDR1 and CDR2 sequences are SGHAT and FQNNGV. The ends were cut back, 1 base at V and 6 bases at J, with 16 bases in the middle. Here the CDR3 DNA reads TGTGCCAGCAGCTTAGCCGGGGCCCGAGCACCCGAGCAGTACTTC. Its translation is CASSLAGARAPEQYF. Full variable domain (missing parts from reference TRBV11-2 and TRBJ2-7): EAGVAQSPRYKIIEKRQSVAFWCNPISGHATLYWYQQILGQGPKLLIQFQNNGVVDDSQLPKDRFSAERLKGVDSTLKIQPAKLEDSAVYLCASSLAGARAPEQYFGPGTRLTVT.

The genes are TRBV20-1 and TRBJ1-2; possible D gene TRBD1, 6 bases. From germline, CDR1 is DFQATT and CDR2 SNEGSKA (reference sequence). Deletions cut 1 base from V and 6 bases from J, with 12 bases between. This CDR3 spans 13 amino acids. CDR3 region: CSARVAGDHGYTF. The CDR3 coding sequence is TGCAGTGCTAGAGTAGCAGGGGACCATGGCTACACCTTC.

The rearrangement links TRBV29-1 to TRBJ2-2; 10 bases match TRBD2. V lost 6 bases, J lost 2 bases, and 12 bases stayed unmatched. The CDR3 runs 17 residues. Germline lookup yields CDR1 SQVTM and CDR2 ANQGSEA. In DNA, the CDR3 is TGCAGCGTAAAGACCGATACTAGCGGGACCAACACCGGGGAGCTGTTTTTT. It codes for CSVKTDTSGTNTGELFF.

In DNA, the CDR3 is TGTGCCAGCAGCTACGGGTTGAACATTCAGTACTTC. Its protein is CASSYGLNIQYF. The V gene is TRBV7-2, the J gene TRBJ2-4; D remains unclear. The CDR3 consists of 12 residues. In germline, CDR1 is SGHTA, CDR2 FQGNSA. Trimming took off 4 bases at V and 7 bases at J, with 8 bases between the two ends.

This clonotype was observed a handful of times. The rearrangement links TRBV19 to TRBJ1-5; D gene uncertain. V was trimmed by 5 bases and J by 0 bases, leaving 5 bases between them. This CDR3 has 13 amino acids. Germline V gene lookup returns CDR1 LNHDA and CDR2 SQIVND (reference sequence). The CDR3, as DNA: TGTGCCAGTAGTTGGGATAGCAATCAGCCCCAGCATTTT. It codes for CASSWDSNQPQHF.

This clonotype has a count of ten or more. This chain connects TRBV28 to TRBJ2-1, with TRBD2 as a possible D gene (7 bases). CDR1 and CDR2 (germline): MDHEN, SYDVKM. V was shortened by 8 bases and J by 2 bases, with 16 bases between the two germline ends. This CDR3 has 15 residues. The CDR3 region is CASFGGRNAYNEQFF. In nucleotides, the CDR3 is TGTGCCAGCTTCGGGGGGCGTAACGCCTACAATGAGCAGTTCTTC. The variable domain in full, with the rest retrieved from reference TRBV28 and TRBJ2-1, is DVKVTQSSRYLVKRTGEKVFLECVQDMDHENMFWYRQDPGLGLRLIYFSYDVKMKEKGDIPEGYSVSREKKERFSLILESASTNQTSMYLCASFGGRNAYNEQFFGPGTRLTVL.

The count of this clonotype is one. The CDR3 DNA sequence: TGCAGCGTTGAAGATAATTCTCCCCATACTACCGGGGAGCTGTTTTTT. The encoded protein is CSVEDNSPHTTGELFF. The chain joins TRBV29-1 to TRBJ2-2, with unresolved D. The CDR3 is made up of 16 amino acids. The ends were cut back, 0 bases at V and 5 bases at J, with 16 bases in the middle. The germline CDR1 and CDR2 sequences are SQVTM and ANQGSEA.